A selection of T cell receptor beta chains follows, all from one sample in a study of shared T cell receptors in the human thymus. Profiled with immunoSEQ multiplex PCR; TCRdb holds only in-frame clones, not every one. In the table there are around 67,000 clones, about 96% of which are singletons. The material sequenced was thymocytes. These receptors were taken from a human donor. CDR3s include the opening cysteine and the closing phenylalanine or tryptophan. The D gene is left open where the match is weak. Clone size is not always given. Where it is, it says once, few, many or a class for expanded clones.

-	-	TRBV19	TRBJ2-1	CASSIRNDRLLWNEQFF	TGTGCCAGTAGTATAAGAAACGATCGTCTGTTGTGGAATGAGCAGTTCTTC
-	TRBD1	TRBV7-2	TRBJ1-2	CASSPTPGQSSYTF	TGTGCCAGCAGCCCAACACCGGGACAGAGCTCATACACCTTC
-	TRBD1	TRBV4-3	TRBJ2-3	CASSQVRGPVPIDTQYF	TGCGCCAGCAGCCAAGTCAGGGGGCCGGTCCCCATAGATACGCAGTATTTT
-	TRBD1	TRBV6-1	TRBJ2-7	CASGELRDRNF	TGTGCCAGCGGAGAGTTACGGGACAGGAACTTC
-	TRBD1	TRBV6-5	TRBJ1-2	CASSTRTGEYGYTF	TGTGCCAGCAGCACCCGGACAGGGGAGTATGGCTACACCTTC
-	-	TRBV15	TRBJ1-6	CATSHWPPQEDLDNSPLHF	TGTGCCACCAGCCATTGGCCACCCCAGGAGGACTTGGATAATTCACCCCTCCACTTT
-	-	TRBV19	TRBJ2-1	CASSISCLKGNEQFF	TGTGCCAGTAGTATCTCCTGCCTCAAGGGGAATGAGCAGTTCTTC
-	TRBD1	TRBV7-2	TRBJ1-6	CASSSAHRDRERNSPLHF	TGTGCCAGCAGCTCAGCACACCGGGACAGGGAGCGCAATTCACCCCTCCACTTT
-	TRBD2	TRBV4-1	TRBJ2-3	CASSQLAGQHTDTQYF	TGCGCCAGCAGCCAACTAGCGGGGCAACACACAGATACGCAGTATTTT
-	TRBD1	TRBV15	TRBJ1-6	CATSRGWDRALPSSYNSPLHF	TGTGCCACCAGCAGAGGGTGGGACAGGGCATTACCTAGCTCCTATAATTCACCCCTCCACTTT
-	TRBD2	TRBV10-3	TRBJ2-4	CAISEGSSGGALAKNIQYF	TGTGCCATCAGTGAAGGTAGTAGCGGGGGGGCCTTGGCCAAAAACATTCAGTACTTC
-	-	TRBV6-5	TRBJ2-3	CASSYSGGTDTQYF	TGTGCCAGCAGTTACTCAGGGGGAACAGATACGCAGTATTTT
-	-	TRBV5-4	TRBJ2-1	CASRFSDRDLYNEQFF	TGTGCCAGCAGATTTTCCGACAGGGACTTATACAATGAGCAGTTCTTC
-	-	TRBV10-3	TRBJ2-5	CAISSGTQETQYF	TGTGCCATCAGTTCCGGGACCCAAGAGACCCAGTACTTC
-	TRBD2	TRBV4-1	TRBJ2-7	CASSQVRGVDEQYF	TGCGCCAGCAGCCAAGTCCGGGGGGTCGACGAGCAGTACTTC
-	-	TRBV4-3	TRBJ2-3	CASSQDLVESTQYF	TGCGCCAGCAGCCAAGATCTTGTGGAGAGTACGCAGTATTTT
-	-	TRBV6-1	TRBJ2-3	CASSEKRYLEQLGGTDTQYF	TGTGCCAGCAGTGAAAAAAGGTATTTGGAGCAGTTGGGAGGCACAGATACGCAGTATTTT
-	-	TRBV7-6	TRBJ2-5	CASSLRLAPADKETQYF	TGTGCCAGCAGCTTAAGGCTTGCCCCCGCCGATAAAGAGACCCAGTACTTC
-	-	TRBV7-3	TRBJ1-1	CASSLSPSGEAFF	TGTGCCAGCAGCCTAAGCCCGTCAGGGGAAGCTTTCTTT
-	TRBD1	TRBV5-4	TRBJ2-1	CASSHPDRDNEQFF	TGTGCCAGCAGCCACCCGGACAGGGACAATGAGCAGTTCTTC
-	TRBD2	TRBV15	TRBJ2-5	CATSRDLSSGGPETQYF	TGTGCCACCAGCAGAGATTTGAGTAGCGGGGGGCCCGAGACCCAGTACTTC
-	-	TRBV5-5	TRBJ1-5	CASSWGLLGNQPQHF	TGTGCCAGCAGCTGGGGCCTACTGGGCAATCAGCCCCAGCATTTT
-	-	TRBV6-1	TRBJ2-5	CASSEGGRETQYF	TGTGCCAGCAGTGAGGGGGGCCGAGAGACCCAGTACTTC
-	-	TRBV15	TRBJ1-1	CATSRDWQGSEAFF	TGTGCCACCAGCAGAGATTGGCAGGGTTCTGAAGCTTTCTTT
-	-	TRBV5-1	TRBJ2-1	CASSCPRGNGAPGSNEQFF	TGCGCCAGCAGCTGTCCCCGGGGCAATGGGGCCCCGGGCTCCAATGAGCAGTTCTTC
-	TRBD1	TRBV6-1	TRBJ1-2	CASGQTGEDYGYTF	TGTGCCAGCGGTCAGACAGGGGAGGACTATGGCTACACCTTC
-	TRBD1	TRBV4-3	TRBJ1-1	CASSQDTSRGGENEGNTEAFF	TGCGCCAGCAGCCAAGATACGAGTAGAGGGGGCGAAAACGAGGGGAACACTGAAGCTTTCTTT
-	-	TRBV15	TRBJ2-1	CATSRLQTGIGGRSYNEQFF	TGTGCCACCAGCCGACTCCAGACGGGGATCGGTGGCCGCTCCTACAATGAGCAGTTCTTC
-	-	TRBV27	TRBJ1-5	CASSSEGSNQPQHF	TGTGCCAGCAGTTCCGAAGGCAGCAATCAGCCCCAGCATTTT
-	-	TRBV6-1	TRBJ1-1	CASSLPGHVFEAFF	TGTGCCAGCAGTTTGCCGGGACATGTATTTGAAGCTTTCTTT
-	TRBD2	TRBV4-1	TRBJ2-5	CASSPLAGGRLPETQYF	TGCGCCAGCAGCCCCCTAGCGGGGGGCCGTCTGCCGGAGACCCAGTACTTC
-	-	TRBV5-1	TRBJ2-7	CASSLSGLYEQYF	TGCGCCAGCAGCTTGTCAGGGCTCTACGAGCAGTACTTC
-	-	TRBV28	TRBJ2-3	CASSLWWDLGLGTDTQYF	TGTGCCAGCAGTTTATGGTGGGATCTTGGTCTCGGCACAGATACGCAGTATTTT
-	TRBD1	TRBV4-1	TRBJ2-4	CASSQGQGVFKGPKNIQYF	TGCGCCAGCAGCCAGGGACAGGGGGTTTTCAAGGGCCCCAAAAACATTCAGTACTTC
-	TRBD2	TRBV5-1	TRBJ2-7	CASSLEGTRIPFEQYF	TGCGCCAGCAGCTTGGAGGGGACTAGAATTCCCTTCGAGCAGTACTTC
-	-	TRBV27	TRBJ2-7	CASSFRKGSSYEQYF	TGTGCCAGCAGTTTTCGTAAGGGATCCTCCTACGAGCAGTACTTC
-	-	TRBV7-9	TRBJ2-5	CASSPTILVIPWGETQYF	TGTGCCAGCAGCCCCACGATCTTAGTTATCCCCTGGGGGGAGACCCAGTACTTC
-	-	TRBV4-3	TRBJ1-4	CASSQGQDSTNEKLFF	TGCGCCAGCAGCCAAGGGCAGGACTCAACTAATGAAAAACTGTTTTTT
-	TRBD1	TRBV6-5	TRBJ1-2	CASSLGTGGEGYTF	TGTGCCAGCAGCCTTGGGACAGGGGGTGAGGGCTACACCTTC
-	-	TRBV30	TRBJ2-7	CAWSVLFSAGHLYEQYF	TGTGCCTGGAGTGTACTGTTTTCAGCCGGGCACCTCTACGAGCAGTACTTC
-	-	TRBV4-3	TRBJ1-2	CASSHDLGPNYGYTF	TGCGCCAGCAGCCATGACCTGGGACCAAACTATGGCTACACCTTC
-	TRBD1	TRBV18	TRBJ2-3	CASLWTGGTTDTQYF	TGTGCCAGCCTATGGACAGGGGGCACCACAGATACGCAGTATTTT
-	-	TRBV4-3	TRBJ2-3	CASSQDPYLGQEIITDTQYF	TGCGCCAGCAGCCAAGATCCCTACCTAGGGCAGGAGATTATAACAGATACGCAGTATTTT
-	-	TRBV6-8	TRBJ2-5	CASSHKNYGQITQETQYF	TGTGCCAGCAGCCACAAGAACTACGGACAGATTACACAAGAGACCCAGTACTTC
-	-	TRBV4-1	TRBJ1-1	CASSPPVGGMNTEAFF	TGCGCCAGCAGCCCTCCCGTCGGGGGAATGAACACTGAAGCTTTCTTT
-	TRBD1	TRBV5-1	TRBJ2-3	CASSFDRETQYF	TGCGCCAGCAGCTTTGACAGGGAAACGCAGTATTTT
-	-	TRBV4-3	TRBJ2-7	CASSQVGRVIPYEQYF	TGCGCCAGCAGCCAAGTGGGAAGGGTAATCCCCTACGAGCAGTACTTC
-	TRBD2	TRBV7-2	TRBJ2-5	CASSSARGGWETQYF	TGTGCCAGCAGCTCCGCTCGGGGGGGGTGGGAGACCCAGTACTTC
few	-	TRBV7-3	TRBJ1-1	CASSPRFGNTEAFF	TGTGCCAGCAGCCCCCGGTTTGGGAACACTGAAGCTTTCTTT
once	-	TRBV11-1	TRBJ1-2	CASSLGGAGSPYGYTF	TGTGCCAGCAGCTTAGGGGGGGCAGGGAGCCCGTATGGCTACACCTTC
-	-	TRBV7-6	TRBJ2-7	CASSLKGYRSYEQYF	TGTGCCAGCAGCTTAAAGGGGTATAGGTCCTACGAGCAGTACTTC
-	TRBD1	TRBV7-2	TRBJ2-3	CASSLGYSGQGFTDTQYF	TGTGCCAGCAGCTTAGGGTACTCTGGACAGGGGTTCACAGATACGCAGTATTTT
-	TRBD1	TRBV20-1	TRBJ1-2	CSAGTGFGYTF	TGCAGTGCTGGGACAGGGTTCGGCTACACCTTC
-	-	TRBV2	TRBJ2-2	CASSFQLRLENTGELFF	TGTGCCAGCAGTTTTCAACTGAGACTAGAGAACACCGGGGAGCTGTTTTTT
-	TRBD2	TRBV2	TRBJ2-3	CASSLAGTRRSTDTQYF	TGTGCCAGCAGTCTAGCCGGGACTAGAAGAAGCACAGATACGCAGTATTTT
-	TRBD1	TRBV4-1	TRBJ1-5	CASSQDRDRARGNQPQHF	TGCGCCAGCAGCCAAGATCGGGACAGGGCCAGGGGCAATCAGCCCCAGCATTTT
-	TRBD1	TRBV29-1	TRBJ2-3	CSVTTGTGGGADTQYF	TGCAGCGTGACGACCGGGACAGGGGGCGGCGCAGATACGCAGTATTTT
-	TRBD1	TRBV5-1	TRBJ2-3	CASSLAGTGDTQYF	TGCGCCAGCAGCTTGGCCGGGACAGGGGATACGCAGTATTTT